The rows below give T cell receptor beta chains drawn from one sample of a study of blood T cells in healthy people across ages. One entry per CDR3 protein, called by TCRdb with MiXCR from the 5' RACE reads. The data contain 1.5 million to 2 million distinct CDR3 sequences, around 36% of them singletons. The sample was blood. These receptors all stem from a woman aged 25 to 39 in good health. CDR3s include the opening cysteine and the closing phenylalanine or tryptophan.

v_call cdr3_aa
TRBV7-9 CVSSSTGDQPQHF
TRBV6-5 CASSYKGTEAFF
TRBV30 CAWSLTGKGSYNEQFF
TRBV20-1 CSARVGMSTYEQYF
TRBV7-2 CASSPPRATGNYGYTF
TRBV12-3/TRBV12-4 CASSLGPILREVITDTQYF
TRBV5-6 CASSLGGEDTEAFF
TRBV29-1 CSVKVSRANVLTF
TRBV9 CASSVEAGGPQETQYF
TRBV20-1 CSVEGAMDQPQHF
TRBV20-1 CSATRRLRETQYF
TRBV12-3/TRBV12-4 CASSSTGTSGTGGYYEQYF
TRBV6-5 CASSYGQGGAYEQYF
TRBV11-2 CASSPLDFEQFF
TRBV28 CASSLPGAMGYGYTF
TRBV20-1 CSARGPGSSYEQYF
TRBV5-8 CASSLSGIQGNLNQPQHF
TRBV5-1 CASSLGTSGGGEQYF